The rows below give T cell receptor beta chains drawn from one sample of a study of shared clonotypes between healthy human individuals. TCRdb's copy holds only in-frame clones and misses some; the assay was immunoSEQ multiplex PCR. The sample lists roughly 1,000,000 clones, around 78% occurring once. The material sequenced was memory CD4+ T cells from PBMCs. All receptors come from a young man in good health. Some clones in this sample may be carry-over from other donors' samples. CDR3s include the opening cysteine and the closing phenylalanine or tryptophan. The D gene is left open where the match is weak. Clone size is given for some rows only: seen once, a few or many times, or a class if the clone is expanded.

CDR3 DNA,CDR3 protein,J gene,clone size,V gene,D gene
TGTGCCAGTAGCGTAGGAGGGATACGCACAGATACGCAGTATTTT,CASSVGGIRTDTQYF,TRBJ2-3,-,TRBV9,-
TGTGCCAGTATAACCGGGACTAGCGGGATGGTGATCTTC,CASITGTSGMVIF,TRBJ2-1,-,TRBV28,TRBD2
TGTGCCAGCAGTTTAACTAGCGACGGGGAGCTGTTTTTT,CASSLTSDGELFF,TRBJ2-2,-,TRBV28,TRBD2
TGTGCCAGCTCACCACCTGGGGGCGCCTCTCCCAGCAAGCAGTACTTC,CASSPPGGASPSKQYF,TRBJ2-7,-,TRBV18,-
TGTGCCACCAGCAGAGATAGGGCCGATCAGCCCCAGCATTTT,CATSRDRADQPQHF,TRBJ1-5,-,TRBV15,-
TGCGCCAGCAGCCTCAGGGGTGGCTACGAGCAGTACTTC,CASSLRGGYEQYF,TRBJ2-7,-,TRBV10-2,-
TGTGCCAGCAGCAGGACTAGCGGGACAGATACGCAGTATTTT,CASSRTSGTDTQYF,TRBJ2-3,-,TRBV11-2,TRBD2
TGTGCCAGCAGCTTGGTTAGGACAGATACGCAGTATTTT,CASSLVRTDTQYF,TRBJ2-3,-,TRBV5-5,-
TGTGCCAGCAGCCCAGGGACCCAAGGAAACGAGCAGTACTTC,CASSPGTQGNEQYF,TRBJ2-7,-,TRBV5-4,-
TGTGCCAGCAGATCAGGACTAGCGGCCTACGAGCAGTACTTC,CASRSGLAAYEQYF,TRBJ2-7,-,TRBV6-5,TRBD2
TGCGCCAGCAGCCCCGGTGTAGCCCCTCCCAAAAACATTCAGTACTTC,CASSPGVAPPKNIQYF,TRBJ2-4,-,TRBV5-1,-
TGTGCCATCAGTGAGACAGGGTATGAAGCTTTCTTT,CAISETGYEAFF,TRBJ1-1,-,TRBV10-3,-
TGCGCCAGCAGCTACGGGACTAGCGGGTACACCTACGAGCAGTACTTC,CASSYGTSGYTYEQYF,TRBJ2-7,-,TRBV5-1,TRBD2
TGTGCCAGCAGGTTCGGGCAGGCGGATGAAAAACTGTTTTTT,CASRFGQADEKLFF,TRBJ1-4,-,TRBV7-2,-
TGTGCCAGCAGCCCGGACGGGGACGAGCAGTACTTC,CASSPDGDEQYF,TRBJ2-7,-,TRBV6-6,-
TGTGCCTGGAGACCCGGGGGCAGAGCTGGCTACACCTTC,CAWRPGGRAGYTF,TRBJ1-2,-,TRBV30,-
TGTGCCGTACAGGGGGACTCTGGAAACACCATATATTTT,CAVQGDSGNTIYF,TRBJ1-3,-,TRBV6-5,TRBD1
TGTGCCAGCCGGAAAGGACAGGGACGCACAGATACGCAGTATTTT,CASRKGQGRTDTQYF,TRBJ2-3,few,TRBV6-1,TRBD1
TGTGCCAGCAGCCTATCTCCTGGGGCCATTCAGTACTTC,CASSLSPGAIQYF,TRBJ2-4,-,TRBV7-3,-
TGTGCCAGCAGTCCGACCCCCCAGACTAACTATGGCTACACCTTC,CASSPTPQTNYGYTF,TRBJ1-2,once,TRBV6-5,-
TGTGCCAGCTCCCTAAGAGGGACAGGGTTATACGAGCAGTACTTC,CASSLRGTGLYEQYF,TRBJ2-7,-,TRBV18,TRBD1
TGTGCCAGCAGCTCTGGACAGGTCTATGGCTACACCTTC,CASSSGQVYGYTF,TRBJ1-2,once,TRBV28,TRBD1
TGTGCCAGCAGTTTAAGCAGGGCGTCCTATGGCTACACCTTC,CASSLSRASYGYTF,TRBJ1-2,-,TRBV27,-
TGTGCCAGCAGCATCAATGACAATGAGCAGTTCTTC,CASSINDNEQFF,TRBJ2-1,-,TRBV7-9,-
TGCGCCAGCAGCTTGGGGGTCTCCTACGAGCAGTACTTC,CASSLGVSYEQYF,TRBJ2-7,-,TRBV5-1,-
TGCGCCAGCAGCTCGTTACCTACAACAGGGGAAGAGACCCAGTACTTC,CASSSLPTTGEETQYF,TRBJ2-5,-,TRBV5-1,TRBD1
TGTGCCAGCTCCGGCCGGGACAGGGGGAGCACTGAAGCTTTCTTT,CASSGRDRGSTEAFF,TRBJ1-1,-,TRBV5-4,TRBD1
TGTGCCAGCACCGCCCAGGGCGGCGATGAAAAACTGTTTTTT,CASTAQGGDEKLFF,TRBJ1-4,-,TRBV6-1,-
TGTGCCAGCAGCCCCCGGACTAGCGGAAACACCGGGGAGCTGTTTTTT,CASSPRTSGNTGELFF,TRBJ2-2,-,TRBV9,TRBD2
TGCAGCGCCCGAGACGGGGGAAGCTATGGCTACACCTTC,CSARDGGSYGYTF,TRBJ1-2,once,TRBV29-1,-
TGCGCCAGCAGCCAAGATCCGTATGCAGCCACCATGCTTGCCCAGCCCCAGCATTTT,CASSQDPYAATMLAQPQHF,TRBJ1-5,-,TRBV4-3,-
TGTGCCAGCAGCCTAAGACGCAGCGGGGGCACTGAAGCTTTCTTT,CASSLRRSGGTEAFF,TRBJ1-1,few,TRBV7-9,-
TGTGCCAGCAGTTCTCGCAACAATGGAAACACCATATATTTT,CASSSRNNGNTIYF,TRBJ1-3,-,TRBV28,-
TGTGCCAGCAAGAGAATAGGGGAAGGCGTAGGTGGCTACACCTTC,CASKRIGEGVGGYTF,TRBJ1-2,-,TRBV28,-
TGTGCCAGCAGCGCGACTAGCAAGAAAGATACGCAGTATTTT,CASSATSKKDTQYF,TRBJ2-3,-,TRBV9,TRBD2
TGTGCCAGTACTCAGGGGGGAGGCAATCAGCCCCAGCATTTT,CASTQGGGNQPQHF,TRBJ1-5,-,TRBV19,TRBD1